Reported below is one TCR beta chain. Its target is not known. Genomic DNA, serving as template, underwent TCR beta VDJ and CDR3 profiling. MiXCR, run by TCRdb on the reads, gives a single entry per CDR3 protein. The table includes approximately 200,000 distinct CDR3 sequences, around half detected once. This sample is drawn from a study of CD8+CD57+ T cells in acquired aplastic anemia. Study summary: 3.2 ug was the average amount of DNA from sorted CD4+ and CD8+ cells. Healthy donors yielded some 10 million CD4+ cell reads on average.

CDR3 size: 14 residues. Between the trimmed V and J ends, which lost 0 bases and 8 bases, there was a span of 9 bases. Germline CDR1 SGHRS, CDR2 YFSETQ. General observations from the study: Patients shared 25 to 35 CD8+ CDR3 sequences with controls. Simpson's diversity of CD8+ cells was not significantly different in patients compared with controls.

The specimen was sorted CD4+, CD8+, or CD8+CD57+ T cells (not recorded which) from PBMCs. This TCR was recovered from a human donor in good health, serving as a control. The gene calls are TRBV5-1 and TRBJ1-6; the D is unclear. For the CDR3, the DNA is TGCGCCAGCAGCTTGGTCGTGGGCGATTCACCCCTCCACTTT. This gives the protein CASSLVVGDSPLHF.